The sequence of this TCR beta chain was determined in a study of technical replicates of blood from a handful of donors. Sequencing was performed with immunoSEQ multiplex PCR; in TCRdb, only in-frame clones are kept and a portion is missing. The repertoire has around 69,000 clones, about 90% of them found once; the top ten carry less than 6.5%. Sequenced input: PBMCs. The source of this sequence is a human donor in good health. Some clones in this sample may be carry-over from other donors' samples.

The CDR3 DNA reads TGTGCCACCAGCAGGGGACAGGAGTTCACAGATACGCAGTATTTT. Its protein is CATSRGQEFTDTQYF. V gene TRBV15 combines with J gene TRBJ2-3; 8 bases line up with TRBD1. The V segment lost 3 bases and the J segment 2 bases; nucleotides outside the gene matches: 4. This CDR3 has 15 amino acids. Germline V gene sequence: CDR1 LNHNV, CDR2 YYDKDF (reference sequence).